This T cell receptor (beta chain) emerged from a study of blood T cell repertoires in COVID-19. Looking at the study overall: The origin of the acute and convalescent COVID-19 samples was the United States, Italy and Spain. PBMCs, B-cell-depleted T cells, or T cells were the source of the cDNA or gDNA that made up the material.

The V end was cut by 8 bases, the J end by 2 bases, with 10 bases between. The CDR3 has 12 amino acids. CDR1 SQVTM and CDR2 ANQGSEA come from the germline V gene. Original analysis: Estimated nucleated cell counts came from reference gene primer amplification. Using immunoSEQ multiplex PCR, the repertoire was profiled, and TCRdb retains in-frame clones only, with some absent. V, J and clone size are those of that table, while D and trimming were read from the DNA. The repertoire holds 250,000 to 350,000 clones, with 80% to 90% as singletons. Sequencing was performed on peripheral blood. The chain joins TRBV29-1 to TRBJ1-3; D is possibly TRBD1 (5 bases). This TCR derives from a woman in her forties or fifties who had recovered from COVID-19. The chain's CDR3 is CSPGLPGNTIYF. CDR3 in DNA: TGCAGCCCGGGACTCCCTGGAAACACCATATATTTT.